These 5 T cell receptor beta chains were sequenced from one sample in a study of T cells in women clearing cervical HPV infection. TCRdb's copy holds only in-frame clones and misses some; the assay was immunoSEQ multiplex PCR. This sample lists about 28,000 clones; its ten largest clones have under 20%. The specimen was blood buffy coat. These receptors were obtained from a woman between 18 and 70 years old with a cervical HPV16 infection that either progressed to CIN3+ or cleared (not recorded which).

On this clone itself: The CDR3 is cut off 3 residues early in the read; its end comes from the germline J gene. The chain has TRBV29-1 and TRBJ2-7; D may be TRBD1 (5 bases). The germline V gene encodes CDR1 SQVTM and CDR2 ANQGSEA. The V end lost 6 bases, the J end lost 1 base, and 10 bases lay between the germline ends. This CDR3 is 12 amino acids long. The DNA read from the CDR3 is TGCAGCGTCAAGACAGCTTCCTACGAG. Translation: CSVKTASYE. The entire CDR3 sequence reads CSVKTASYEQYF.

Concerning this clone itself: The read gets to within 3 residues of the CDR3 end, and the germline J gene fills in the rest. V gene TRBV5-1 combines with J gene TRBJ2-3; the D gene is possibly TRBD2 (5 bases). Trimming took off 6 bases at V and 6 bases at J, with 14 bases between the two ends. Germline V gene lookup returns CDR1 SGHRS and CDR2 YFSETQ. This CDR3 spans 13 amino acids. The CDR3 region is CASIVEGADTQYF. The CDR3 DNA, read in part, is TGCGCCAGCATCGTCGAGGGCGCTGATACG.

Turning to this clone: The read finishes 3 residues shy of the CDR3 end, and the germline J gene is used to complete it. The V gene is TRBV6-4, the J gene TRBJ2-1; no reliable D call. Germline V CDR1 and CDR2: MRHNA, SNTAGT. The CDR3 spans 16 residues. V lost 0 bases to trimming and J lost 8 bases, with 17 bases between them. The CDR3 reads CASSDSSPAALDEQFF. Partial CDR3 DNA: TGTGCCAGCAGTGACTCTTCCCCGGCGGCTTTAGATGAG.

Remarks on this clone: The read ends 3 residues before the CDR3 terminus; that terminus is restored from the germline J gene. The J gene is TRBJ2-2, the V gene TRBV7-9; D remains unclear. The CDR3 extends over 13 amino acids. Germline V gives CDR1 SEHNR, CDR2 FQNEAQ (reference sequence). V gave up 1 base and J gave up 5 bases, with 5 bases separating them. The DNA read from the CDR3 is TGTGCCAGCAGCTTAGTGGCTACCGGGGAG. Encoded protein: CASSLVATGE. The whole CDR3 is CASSLVATGELFF.

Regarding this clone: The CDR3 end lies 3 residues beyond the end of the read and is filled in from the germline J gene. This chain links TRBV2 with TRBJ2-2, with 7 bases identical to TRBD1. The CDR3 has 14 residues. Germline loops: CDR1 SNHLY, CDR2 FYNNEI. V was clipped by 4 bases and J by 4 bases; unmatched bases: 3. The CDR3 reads CASSGQGGTGELFF. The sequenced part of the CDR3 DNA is TGTGCCAGCAGTGGACAGGGTGGCACCGGGGAG.